This passage covers 18 T cell receptor beta chains from one sample sequenced in a study of T cell responses to AZD1222 COVID-19 vaccine. Clones were read by immunoSEQ multiplex PCR, and TCRdb kept only the in-frame ones, dropping some. Of roughly 93,000 clones in the sample, 65% to 90% are singletons; the top ten hold roughly 6.3%. Sequences were derived from peripheral blood, sampled on day 0 of AZD1222 vaccination. The receptors originated from an adult in good health.

The genes are TRBV6-4 and TRBJ1-5; TRBD1 is a possible D gene (6 bases). The length of the CDR3 is 13 residues. Germline V lookup: CDR1 MRHNA, CDR2 SNTAGT. The V gene lost 6 bases and the J gene lost 7 bases, with 13 bases spanning the gap. CDR3 sequence reads: CASSREGGQPQHF. The CDR3 bases are TGTGCCAGCAGCCGAGAGGGGGGCCAGCCCCAGCATTTT.

This clone was picked up one time. The rearrangement uses TRBV9 and TRBJ1-4; D gene uncertain. The V gene's germline CDR1 is SGDLS and CDR2 YYNGEE. The CDR3 is made up of 15 amino acids. The germline V and J ends were trimmed by 0 bases and 0 bases, with 6 bases remaining between them. This CDR3 is CASSVARATNEKLFF. The CDR3 DNA sequence: TGTGCCAGCAGCGTAGCACGTGCAACTAATGAAAAACTGTTTTTT.

The CDR3 here is CAWSSLAGYTF. As DNA, the CDR3 is TGTGCCTGGAGTTCACTTGCTGGCTACACCTTC. The chain joins TRBV30 to TRBJ1-2; D remains ambiguous. V shed 2 bases and J shed 7 bases, with 8 bases lying between them. CDR3 length: 11 amino acids. Germline V lookup: CDR1 GTSNPN, CDR2 SVGIG (reference sequence).

The chain is built from TRBV14 and TRBJ2-6, with D uncertain. The germline gives CDR1 SGHDN, CDR2 FVKESK. The V end lost 1 base, the J end lost 3 bases, and 1 base lay between the germline ends. The CDR3 loop spans 13 amino acids. This CDR3 reads CASSQGGANVLTF. The DNA for the CDR3 is TGTGCCAGCAGCCAAGGTGGGGCCAACGTCCTGACTTTC.

The V and J genes are TRBV2 and TRBJ1-3; 7 nucleotides agree with TRBD1. Germline-derived CDR1 and CDR2 are SNHLY and FYNNEI. The junction had 10 bases not matched to a gene; V was cut back by 8 bases and J by 0 bases. The CDR3 contains 16 residues. As DNA, the CDR3 is TGTGCCAGCCGTGCGGGACAGTTCTACTCTGGAAACACCATATATTTT. Translating gives CASRAGQFYSGNTIYF. The variable domain in full, with the rest retrieved from reference TRBV2 and TRBJ1-3, is EPEVTQTPSHQVTQMGQEVILRCVPISNHLYFYWYRQILGQKVEFLVSFYNNEISEKSEIFDDQFSVERPDGSNFTLKIRSTKLEDSAMYFCASRAGQFYSGNTIYFGEGSWLTVV.

A single count supports this clone. The DNA for the CDR3 is TGTGCCAGCTCACCAGAACAGGGGTTTGGGAATGAGCAGTTCTTC. As protein: CASSPEQGFGNEQFF. J is TRBJ2-1 and V is TRBV18; 7 bases map to TRBD1. There are 15 residues in the CDR3. Losses at the gene ends were 2 bases for V and 7 bases for J; bases not matched to a gene: 8. In germline, CDR1 is KGHSH, CDR2 LQKENI. The full variable domain, rest sourced from reference TRBV18 and TRBJ2-1, is NAGVMQNPRHLVRRRGQEARLRCSPMKGHSHVYWYRQLPEEGLKFMVYLQKENIIDESGMPKERFSAEFPKEGPSILRIQQVVRGDSAAYFCASSPEQGFGNEQFFGPGTRLTVL.

The V call is TRBV19, the J call TRBJ2-1; D is ambiguous. V lost 9 bases to trimming and J lost 0 bases, with 15 bases between them. CDR1 and CDR2 from the germline V gene are LNHDA and SQIVND (reference sequence). CDR3 size: 15 residues. CDR3 in amino acids: CASARLLSSYNEQFF. CDR3 nucleotide sequence: TGTGCCAGCGCGAGACTGTTGAGCTCCTACAATGAGCAGTTCTTC.

This clone occurred a few times. The rearrangement uses TRBV2 and TRBJ2-2; TRBD1 might be the D (5 bases). The CDR3 is 13 amino acids. V was pared by 6 bases and J by 2 bases, with 7 bases between. The germline gives CDR1 SNHLY, CDR2 FYNNEI. The CDR3 bases are TGTGCCAGCAGGCAGGGTAACACCGGGGAGCTGTTTTTT. The encoded protein is CASRQGNTGELFF.

The V and J genes are TRBV6-1 and TRBJ2-3; D is possibly TRBD2 (5 bases). This CDR3 has 16 amino acids. With 3 bases removed from V and 0 bases from J, the gap between germline ends came to 13 bases. The germline V gene encodes CDR1 MNHNS and CDR2 SASEGT. The CDR3 DNA reads TGTGCCAGCAGTGAGAGGTCGGGATTCAGCACAGATACGCAGTATTTT. It translates to CASSERSGFSTDTQYF.

DNA for the CDR3: TGTGCCTGGAGCCCCACAGGGGCGCAGCCCCAGCATTTT. Protein: CAWSPTGAQPQHF. The chain uses TRBV30 and TRBJ1-5; 7 nucleotides line up with TRBD1. Trimming took 3 bases from V and 7 from J; bases not matched to a gene: 6. The CDR3 consists of 13 residues. The germline V gene encodes CDR1 GTSNPN and CDR2 SVGIG (reference sequence).

This sequence joins TRBV6-5 and TRBJ2-5; D is uncertain. The CDR3 has 15 residues. Per the germline V gene, CDR1 is MNHEY and CDR2 is SVGAGI. V lost 6 bases and J 2 bases, leaving 16 bases between the germline ends. CDR3 protein: CASRVGRPGQETQYF. In nucleotides, the CDR3 is TGTGCCAGCAGGGTGGGCCGCCCCGGACAAGAGACCCAGTACTTC.

The CDR3 region is CASSVGGKNTEAFF. The CDR3 region has the DNA TGTGCCAGCAGCGTAGGAGGGAAGAACACTGAAGCTTTCTTT. The genes are TRBV9 and TRBJ1-1; unclear D gene. CDR1 is SGDLS and CDR2 is YYNGEE in the germline V gene. This CDR3 has 14 residues. V was cut by 0 bases and J by 1 base, with 7 bases left in between.

The V gene is TRBV18, the J gene TRBJ2-7; 7 nucleotides match TRBD2. The V gene's germline CDR1 is KGHSH and CDR2 LQKENI. The CDR3 has 16 amino acids. V was clipped by 2 bases and J by 4 bases; unmatched bases: 11. The CDR3 DNA reads TGTGCCAGCTCACCAAGAGCAGCGGGAAATGGGTACGAGCAGTACTTC. Translating gives CASSPRAAGNGYEQYF.

This clone was counted a single time. This chain links TRBV6-5 with TRBJ1-2, with D possibly matching TRBD1 (5 bases). Trimming took off 5 bases at V and 4 bases at J, with 17 bases between the two ends. The CDR3 runs to 15 residues. Germline V gives CDR1 MNHEY, CDR2 SVGAGI. The CDR3: CASSPPGPSPYGYTF. The CDR3 coding sequence is TGTGCCAGCAGTCCTCCGGGACCATCGCCCTATGGCTACACCTTC.

The chain has TRBV24-1 and TRBJ2-2, with D perhaps matching TRBD1 (6 bases). V was pared by 5 bases and J by 2 bases, with 11 bases between. The length of the CDR3 is 15 residues. Germline CDR1 and CDR2: KGHDR and SFDVKD. CDR3: CATSVAGANTGELFF. CDR3 nucleotide sequence: TGTGCCACCAGTGTGGCAGGGGCCAACACCGGGGAGCTGTTTTTT.

The gene calls are TRBV4-1 and TRBJ1-3; 7 bases line up with TRBD1. The J segment lost 1 base and the V segment lost 2 bases, leaving 2 bases of the junction unmatched. The germline CDR1 and CDR2 sequences are MGHRA and YSYEKL. The CDR3 is made up of 15 amino acids. CDR3 bases: TGCGCCAGCAGCCAAAAGACAGGGTCTGGAAACACCATATATTTT. Translation: CASSQKTGSGNTIYF.

The genes are TRBV19 and TRBJ1-2; D is uncertain. The CDR3 contains 15 residues. Germline lookup yields CDR1 LNHDA and CDR2 SQIVND (reference sequence). The V gene lost 5 bases and the J gene lost 4 bases, with 17 bases spanning the gap. This CDR3 reads CASSPLGPQSYGYTF. DNA of the CDR3: TGTGCCAGTAGTCCTCTCGGACCCCAAAGCTATGGCTACACCTTC. Combining the CDR3 with reference TRBV19 and TRBJ1-2 gives the whole variable domain DGGITQSPKYLFRKEGQNVTLSCEQNLNHDAMYWYRQDPGQGLRLIYYSQIVNDFQKGDIAEGYSVSREKKESFPLTVTSAQKNPTAFYLCASSPLGPQSYGYTFGSGTRLTVV.

The genes are TRBV7-9 and TRBJ1-1; TRBD1 is a possible D gene (6 bases). V was pared by 1 base and J by 7 bases, with 16 bases between. Germline V lookup: CDR1 SEHNR, CDR2 FQNEAQ (reference sequence). This CDR3 has 15 amino acids. CDR3 DNA sequence: TGTGCCAGCAGCTTAGATTGGCGGGGGGCGGTTGAAGCTTTCTTT. It encodes CASSLDWRGAVEAFF.